The following is a TCR beta chain sequence with its context. The sample originates from a study of blood T cells in healthy people across ages. Germline values: CDR1 LNHNV, CDR2 YYDKDF (reference sequence). Trimming stripped 0 bases from V and 7 bases from J, with 12 bases between. There are 15 residues in the CDR3. The second PCR ran 7 to 11 cycles with a sample-barcoded 5' primer and J-beta primers. From the 5' RACE reads, TCRdb called clonotypes with MiXCR, one entry per CDR3 protein. The sample includes 750,000 to 850,000 distinct CDR3 sequences, 25% of them seen just once. These data are also associated with another study on T cells of mothers and their children.

The sample consisted of blood. The TCR was taken from a boy aged 10-17 years in good health. This chain uses TRBV15 with TRBJ2-2; D may be TRBD1 (5 bases). DNA of the CDR3: TGTGCCACCAGCAGAGATCGACAGACGGGCGGGGAGCTGTTTTTT. Translation: CATSRDRQTGGELFF.